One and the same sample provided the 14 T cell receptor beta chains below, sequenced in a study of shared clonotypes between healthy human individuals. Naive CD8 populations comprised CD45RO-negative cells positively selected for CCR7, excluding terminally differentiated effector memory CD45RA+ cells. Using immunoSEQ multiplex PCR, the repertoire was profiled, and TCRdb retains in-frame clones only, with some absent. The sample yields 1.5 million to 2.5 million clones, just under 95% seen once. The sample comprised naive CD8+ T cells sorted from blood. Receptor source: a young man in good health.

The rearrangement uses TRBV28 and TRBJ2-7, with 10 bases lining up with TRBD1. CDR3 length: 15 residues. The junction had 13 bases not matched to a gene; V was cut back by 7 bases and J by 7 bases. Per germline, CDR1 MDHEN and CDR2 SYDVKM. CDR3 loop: CASTLGQGEPGEQYF. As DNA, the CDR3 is TGTGCCAGCACCCTAGGACAGGGGGAACCCGGGGAGCAGTACTTC.

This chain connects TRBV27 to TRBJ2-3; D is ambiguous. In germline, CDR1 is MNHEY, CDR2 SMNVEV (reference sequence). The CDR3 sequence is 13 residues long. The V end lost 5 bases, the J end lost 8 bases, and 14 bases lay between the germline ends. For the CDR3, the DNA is TGTGCCAGCAGTATTCCCCGCGGAGCTACGCAGTATTTT. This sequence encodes CASSIPRGATQYF.

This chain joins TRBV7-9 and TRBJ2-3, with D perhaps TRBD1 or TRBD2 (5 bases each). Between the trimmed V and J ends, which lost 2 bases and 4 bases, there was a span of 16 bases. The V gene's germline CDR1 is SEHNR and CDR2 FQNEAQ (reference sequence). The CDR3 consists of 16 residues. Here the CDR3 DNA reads TGTGCCAGCAGCTTACCCCGGGACCCTGGGGCAGATACGCAGTATTTT. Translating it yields CASSLPRDPGADTQYF.

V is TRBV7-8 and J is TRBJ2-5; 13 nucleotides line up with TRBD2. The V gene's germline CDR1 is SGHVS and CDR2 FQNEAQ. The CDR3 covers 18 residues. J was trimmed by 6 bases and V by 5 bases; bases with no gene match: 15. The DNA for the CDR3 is TGTGCCAGCAGCGCGGAACTAGCGGGGGGGCCTCTATTTCAGACCCAGTACTTC. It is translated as CASSAELAGGPLFQTQYF.

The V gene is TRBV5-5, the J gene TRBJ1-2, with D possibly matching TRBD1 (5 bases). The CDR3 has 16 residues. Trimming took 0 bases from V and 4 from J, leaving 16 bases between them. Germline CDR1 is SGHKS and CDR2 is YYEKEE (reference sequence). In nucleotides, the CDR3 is TGTGCCAGCAGCTTGGAGGCCGTGGGGGAACCCTATGGCTACACCTTC. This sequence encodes CASSLEAVGEPYGYTF.

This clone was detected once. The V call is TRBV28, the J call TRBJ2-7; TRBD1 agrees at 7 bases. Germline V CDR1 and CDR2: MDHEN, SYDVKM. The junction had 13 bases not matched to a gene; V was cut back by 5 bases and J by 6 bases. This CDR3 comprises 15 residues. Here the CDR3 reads CASSPLQGHSVEQYF. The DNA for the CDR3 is TGTGCCAGCAGTCCTTTACAGGGGCACTCTGTCGAGCAGTACTTC.

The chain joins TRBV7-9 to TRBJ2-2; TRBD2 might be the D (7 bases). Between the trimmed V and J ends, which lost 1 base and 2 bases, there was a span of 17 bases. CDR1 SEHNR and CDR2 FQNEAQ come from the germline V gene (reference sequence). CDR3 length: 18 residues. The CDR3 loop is CASSLGGGGPRNTGELFF. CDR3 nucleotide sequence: TGTGCCAGCAGCTTAGGGGGAGGGGGACCCCGAAACACCGGGGAGCTGTTTTTT.

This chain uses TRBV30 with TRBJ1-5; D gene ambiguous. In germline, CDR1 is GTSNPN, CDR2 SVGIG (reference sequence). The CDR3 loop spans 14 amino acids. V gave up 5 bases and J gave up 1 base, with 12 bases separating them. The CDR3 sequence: CAWQRTGSNQPQHF. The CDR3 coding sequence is TGTGCCTGGCAACGGACGGGAAGCAATCAGCCCCAGCATTTT.

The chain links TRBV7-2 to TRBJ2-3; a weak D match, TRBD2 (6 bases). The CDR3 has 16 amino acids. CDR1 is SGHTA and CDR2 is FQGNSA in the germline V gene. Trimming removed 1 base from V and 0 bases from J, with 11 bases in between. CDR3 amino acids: CASSLVGGASTDTQYF. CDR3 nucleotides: TGTGCCAGCAGCTTAGTTGGAGGGGCTAGCACAGATACGCAGTATTTT.

DNA for the CDR3: TGTGCCAGCCAAGAGGCCTCCAATGAGCAGTTCTTC. Translated, it gives CASQEASNEQFF. The chain combines TRBV28 with TRBJ2-1, with D uncertain. The CDR3 extends over 12 amino acids. CDR1 and CDR2 (germline): MDHEN, SYDVKM. Trimming pared 8 bases from V and 6 bases from J, leaving 11 bases between.

The CDR3 DNA reads TGCAGCGTTTACGGACAACACTATGGCTACACCTTC. It encodes CSVYGQHYGYTF. This chain connects TRBV29-1 to TRBJ1-2; maybe TRBD1 (5 bases). Trimming stripped 5 bases from V and 3 bases from J, with 10 bases between. This CDR3 is 12 amino acids long. Germline lookup yields CDR1 SQVTM and CDR2 ANQGSEA.

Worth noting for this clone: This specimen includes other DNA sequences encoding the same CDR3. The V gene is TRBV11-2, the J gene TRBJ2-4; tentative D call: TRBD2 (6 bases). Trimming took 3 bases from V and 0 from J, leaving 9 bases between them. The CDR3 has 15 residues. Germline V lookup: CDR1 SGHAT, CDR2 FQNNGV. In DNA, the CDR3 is TGTGCCAGCAGCTTGGAGGGGCTAGCCAAAAACATTCAGTACTTC. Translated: CASSLEGLAKNIQYF.

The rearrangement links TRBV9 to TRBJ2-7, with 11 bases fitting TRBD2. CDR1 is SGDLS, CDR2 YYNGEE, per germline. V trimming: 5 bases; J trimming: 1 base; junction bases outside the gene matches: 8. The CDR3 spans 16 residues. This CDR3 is CASSTSGGGDSYEQYF. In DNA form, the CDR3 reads TGTGCCAGCAGTACTAGCGGGGGTGGGGATTCCTACGAGCAGTACTTC.

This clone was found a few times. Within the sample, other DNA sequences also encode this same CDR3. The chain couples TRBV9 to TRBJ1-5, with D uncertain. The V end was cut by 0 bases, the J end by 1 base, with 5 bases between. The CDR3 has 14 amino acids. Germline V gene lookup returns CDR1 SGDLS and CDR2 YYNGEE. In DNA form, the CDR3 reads TGTGCCAGCAGCGTAGCTGGCAGCAATCAGCCCCAGCATTTT. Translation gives CASSVAGSNQPQHF.